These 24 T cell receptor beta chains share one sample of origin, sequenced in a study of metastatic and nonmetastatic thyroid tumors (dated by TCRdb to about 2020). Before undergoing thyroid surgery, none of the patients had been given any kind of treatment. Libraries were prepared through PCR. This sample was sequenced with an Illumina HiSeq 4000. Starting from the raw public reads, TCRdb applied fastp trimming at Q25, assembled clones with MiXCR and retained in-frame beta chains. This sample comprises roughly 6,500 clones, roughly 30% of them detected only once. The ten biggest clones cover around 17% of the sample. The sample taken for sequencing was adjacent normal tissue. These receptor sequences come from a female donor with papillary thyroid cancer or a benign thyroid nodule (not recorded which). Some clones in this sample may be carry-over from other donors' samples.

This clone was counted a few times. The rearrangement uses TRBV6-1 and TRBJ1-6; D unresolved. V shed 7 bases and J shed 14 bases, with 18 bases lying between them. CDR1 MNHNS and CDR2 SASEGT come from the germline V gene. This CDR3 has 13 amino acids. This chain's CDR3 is CASIPTSKGTLHF. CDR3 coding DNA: TGTGCCAGCATCCCGACCTCTAAAGGAACCCTCCACTTT.

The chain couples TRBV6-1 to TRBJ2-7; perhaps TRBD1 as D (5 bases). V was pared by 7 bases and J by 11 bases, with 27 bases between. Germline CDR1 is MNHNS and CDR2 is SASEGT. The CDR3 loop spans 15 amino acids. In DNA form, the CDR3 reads TGTGCCAGCAATGTCTCCAGGGCTGATTTCTACAAGAAGTACTTC. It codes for CASNVSRADFYKKYF.

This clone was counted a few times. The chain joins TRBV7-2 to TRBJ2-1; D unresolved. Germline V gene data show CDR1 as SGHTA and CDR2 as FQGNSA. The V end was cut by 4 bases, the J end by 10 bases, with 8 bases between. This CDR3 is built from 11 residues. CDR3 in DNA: TGTGCCAGCAGCTCGGACGCGGAGCAGTTCTTC. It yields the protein CASSSDAEQFF.

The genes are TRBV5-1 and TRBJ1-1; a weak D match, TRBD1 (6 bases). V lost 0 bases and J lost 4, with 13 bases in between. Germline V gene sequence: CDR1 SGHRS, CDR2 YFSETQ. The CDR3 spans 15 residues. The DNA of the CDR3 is TGCGCCAGCAGCTTGGTAGGGGGTCTTGGCACTGAAGCTTTCTTT. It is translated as CASSLVGGLGTEAFF.

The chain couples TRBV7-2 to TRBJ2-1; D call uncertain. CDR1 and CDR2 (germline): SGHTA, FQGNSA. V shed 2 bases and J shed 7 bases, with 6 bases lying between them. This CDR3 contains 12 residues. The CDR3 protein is CASSLIRNEQFF. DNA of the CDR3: TGTGCCAGCAGCTTAATCAGGAATGAGCAGTTCTTC.

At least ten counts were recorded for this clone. This CDR3 reads CASSEASQGRYGYTF. Written as DNA, the CDR3 is TGTGCCAGCAGTGAAGCATCACAAGGACGCTATGGCTACACCTTC. The V gene is TRBV6-1, the J gene TRBJ1-2; no clear D. CDR1 and CDR2 from the germline V gene are MNHNS and SASEGT. V lost 0 bases to trimming and J lost 4 bases, with 12 bases between them. The CDR3 is 15 amino acids.

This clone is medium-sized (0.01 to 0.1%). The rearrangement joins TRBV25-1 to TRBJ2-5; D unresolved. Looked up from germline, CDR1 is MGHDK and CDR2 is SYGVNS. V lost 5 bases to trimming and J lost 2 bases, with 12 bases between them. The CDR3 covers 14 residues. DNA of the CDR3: TGTGCCAGCAGTTTGGCAAGCACTCAAGAGACCCAGTACTTC. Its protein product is CASSLASTQETQYF.

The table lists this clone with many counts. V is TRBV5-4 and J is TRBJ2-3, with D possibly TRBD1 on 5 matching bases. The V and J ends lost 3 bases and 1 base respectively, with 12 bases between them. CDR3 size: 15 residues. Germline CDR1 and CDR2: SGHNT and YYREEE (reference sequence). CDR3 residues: CASSSGPTRTDTQYF. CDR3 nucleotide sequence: TGTGCCAGCAGCTCAGGGCCTACTCGCACAGATACGCAGTATTTT. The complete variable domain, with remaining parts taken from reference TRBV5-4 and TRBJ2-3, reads ETGVTQSPTHLIKTRGQQVTLRCSSQSGHNTVSWYQQALGQGPQFIFQYYREEENGRGNFPPRFSGLQFPNYSSELNVNALELDDSALYLCASSSGPTRTDTQYFGPGTRLTVL.

In DNA form, the CDR3 reads TGTGCCAGCAGTTACAGAGGGACAGGGGGCCGGAACACTGAAGCTTTCTTT. Its protein is CASSYRGTGGRNTEAFF. The V call is TRBV6-6, the J call TRBJ1-1; TRBD1 aligns across 12 bases. This CDR3 has 17 residues. Looked up from germline, CDR1 is MNHNY and CDR2 is SVGAGI (reference sequence). After removal of 2 bases from V and 1 base from J, the junction contained 5 bases not matched to a gene.

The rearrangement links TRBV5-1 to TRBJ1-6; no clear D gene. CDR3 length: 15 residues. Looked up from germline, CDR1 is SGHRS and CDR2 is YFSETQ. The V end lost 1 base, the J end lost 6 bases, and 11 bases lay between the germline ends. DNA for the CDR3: TGCGCCAGCAGCTTGCGGCGCAGCGGTAATTCACCCCTCCACTTT. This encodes CASSLRRSGNSPLHF.

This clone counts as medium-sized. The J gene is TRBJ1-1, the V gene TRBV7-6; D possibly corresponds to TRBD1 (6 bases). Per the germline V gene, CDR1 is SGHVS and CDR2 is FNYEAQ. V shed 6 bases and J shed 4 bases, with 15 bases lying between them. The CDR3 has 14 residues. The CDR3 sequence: CASSSAGAGTEAFF. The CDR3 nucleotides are TGTGCCAGCAGTTCCGCAGGGGCTGGCACTGAAGCTTTCTTT.

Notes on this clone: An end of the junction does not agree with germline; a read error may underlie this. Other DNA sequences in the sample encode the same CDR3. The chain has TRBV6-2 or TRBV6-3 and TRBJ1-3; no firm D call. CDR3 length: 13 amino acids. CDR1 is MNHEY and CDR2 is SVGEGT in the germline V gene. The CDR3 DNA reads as TGTGCCAGTAGTTACTCGCGTGGAAACACCATATATTTT. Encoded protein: CASSYSRGNTIYF.

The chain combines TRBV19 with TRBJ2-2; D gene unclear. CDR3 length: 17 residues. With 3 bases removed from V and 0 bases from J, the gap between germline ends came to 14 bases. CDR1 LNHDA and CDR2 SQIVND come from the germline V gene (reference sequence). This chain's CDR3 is CASSMGGVATNTGELFF. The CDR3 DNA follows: TGTGCCAGTAGTATGGGCGGAGTTGCTACGAACACCGGGGAGCTGTTTTTT.

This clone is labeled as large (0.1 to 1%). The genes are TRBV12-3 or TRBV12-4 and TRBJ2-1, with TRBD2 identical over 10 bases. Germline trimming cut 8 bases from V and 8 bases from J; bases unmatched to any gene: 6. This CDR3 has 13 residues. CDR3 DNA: TGTGCCAGCGGGACTAGCGATGGAGATGAGCAGTTCTTC. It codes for CASGTSDGDEQFF.

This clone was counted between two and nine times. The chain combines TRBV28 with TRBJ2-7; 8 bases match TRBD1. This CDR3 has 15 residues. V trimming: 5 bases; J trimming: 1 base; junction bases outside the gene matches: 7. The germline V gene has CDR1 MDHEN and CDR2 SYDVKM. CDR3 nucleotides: TGTGCCAGCAGTCTCCCCGGGACAGGTTCCTACGAGCAGTACTTC. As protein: CASSLPGTGSYEQYF.

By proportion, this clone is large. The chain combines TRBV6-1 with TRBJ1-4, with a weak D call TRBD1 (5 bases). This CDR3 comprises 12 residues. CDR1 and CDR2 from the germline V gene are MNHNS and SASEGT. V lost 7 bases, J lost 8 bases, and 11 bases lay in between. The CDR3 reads CASTQWGEKLFF. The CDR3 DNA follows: TGTGCCAGCACACAGTGGGGGGAAAAACTGTTTTTT.

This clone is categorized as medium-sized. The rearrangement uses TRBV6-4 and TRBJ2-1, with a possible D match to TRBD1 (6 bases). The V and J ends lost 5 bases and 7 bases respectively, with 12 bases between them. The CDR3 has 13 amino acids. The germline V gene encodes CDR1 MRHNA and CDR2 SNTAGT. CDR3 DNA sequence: TGTGCCAGCAGTCAAGGACAGCCGAATGAGCAGTTCTTC. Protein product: CASSQGQPNEQFF.

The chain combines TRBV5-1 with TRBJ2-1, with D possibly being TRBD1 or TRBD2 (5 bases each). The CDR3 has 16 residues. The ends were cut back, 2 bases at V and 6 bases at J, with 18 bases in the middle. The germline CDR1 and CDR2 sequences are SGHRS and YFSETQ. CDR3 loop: CASSLEQVARSNEQFF. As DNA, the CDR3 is TGCGCCAGCAGCTTAGAACAGGTAGCGCGATCCAATGAGCAGTTCTTC.

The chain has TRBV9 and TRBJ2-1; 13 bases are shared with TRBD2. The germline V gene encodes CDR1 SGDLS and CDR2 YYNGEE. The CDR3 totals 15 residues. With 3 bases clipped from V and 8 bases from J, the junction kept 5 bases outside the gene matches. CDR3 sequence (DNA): TGTGCCAGCAGCGGGACTAGCGGGAGTGTCGATGAGCAGTTCTTC. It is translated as CASSGTSGSVDEQFF.

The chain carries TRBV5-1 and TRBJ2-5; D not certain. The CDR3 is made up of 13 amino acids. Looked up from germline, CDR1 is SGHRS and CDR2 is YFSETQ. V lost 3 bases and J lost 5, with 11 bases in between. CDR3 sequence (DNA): TGCGCCAGCAGCTCCGGGCTCGGGGAGACCCAGTACTTC. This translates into CASSSGLGETQYF.

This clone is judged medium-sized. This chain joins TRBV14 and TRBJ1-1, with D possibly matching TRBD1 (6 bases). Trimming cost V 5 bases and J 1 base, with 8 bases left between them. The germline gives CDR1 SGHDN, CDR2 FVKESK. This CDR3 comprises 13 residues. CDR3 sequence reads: CASSVQGNTEAFF. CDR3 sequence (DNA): TGTGCCAGCAGCGTACAGGGGAACACTGAAGCTTTCTTT.

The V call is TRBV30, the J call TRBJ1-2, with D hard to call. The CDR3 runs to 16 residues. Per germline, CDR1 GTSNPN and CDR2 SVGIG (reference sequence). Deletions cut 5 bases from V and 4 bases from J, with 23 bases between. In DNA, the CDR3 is TGTGCCTGGTTCGATATGGGCCCCAAGGGCTCCTATGGCTACACCTTC. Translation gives CAWFDMGPKGSYGYTF.

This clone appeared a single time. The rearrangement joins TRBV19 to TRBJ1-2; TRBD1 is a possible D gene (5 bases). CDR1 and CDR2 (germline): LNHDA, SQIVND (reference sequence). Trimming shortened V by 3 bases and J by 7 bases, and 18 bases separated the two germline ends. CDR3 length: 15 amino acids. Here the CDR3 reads CASSISFRDSGGYTF. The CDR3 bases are TGTGCCAGTAGTATTTCGTTCCGGGACTCGGGTGGCTACACCTTC. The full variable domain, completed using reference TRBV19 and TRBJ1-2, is DGGITQSPKYLFRKEGQNVTLSCEQNLNHDAMYWYRQDPGQGLRLIYYSQIVNDFQKGDIAEGYSVSREKKESFPLTVTSAQKNPTAFYLCASSISFRDSGGYTFGSGTRLTVV.

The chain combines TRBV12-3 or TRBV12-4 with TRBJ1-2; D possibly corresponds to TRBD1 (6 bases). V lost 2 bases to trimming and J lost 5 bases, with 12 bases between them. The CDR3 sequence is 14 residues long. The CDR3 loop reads CASSLWGARYGYTF. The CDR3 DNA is TGTGCCAGCAGTTTATGGGGGGCGCGGTATGGCTACACCTTC.